This is a list of T cell receptor beta chains from one sample in a study of blood T cell repertoires in COVID-19. Repertoires were generated with immunoSEQ multiplex PCR, while TCRdb's copy carries only in-frame clones and drops some. The repertoire holds approximately 150,000 clones, with about 90% as singletons. Sequencing was carried out using PBMCs or T cells enriched from blood (not recorded which). The receptors come from a human donor with acute COVID-19. The donor label of this sample is uncertain. The CDR3 runs from the conserved cysteine through the conserved F or W. The order of the fields is CDR3 DNA, CDR3 protein, clone size, V gene, J gene, D gene. D genes are given only for firm matches. The listing skips clone size in some rows; elsewhere it reads once, few, many or a size class.

cdr3_nt: TGTGCCAGCAGCTTAAGGGTAGGGCAGGGGGCCCTGAACACTGAAGCTTTCTTT; cdr3_aa: CASSLRVGQGALNTEAFF; clone_size: -; v_call: TRBV7-2; j_call: TRBJ1-1; d_call: TRBD1
cdr3_nt: TGTGCCAGCAGTTTGAAGAGTGAAAAACTGTTTTTT; cdr3_aa: CASSLKSEKLFF; clone_size: -; v_call: TRBV12-3/TRBV12-4; j_call: TRBJ1-4; d_call: -
cdr3_nt: TGCGCCAGCAGCCAAGAGTTGGCAGGGCTAGGCGGCTACACCTTC; cdr3_aa: CASSQELAGLGGYTF; clone_size: -; v_call: TRBV4-1; j_call: TRBJ1-2; d_call: -
cdr3_nt: TGCGCCAGCAGTGAAAGGAGGGAAGGCGCCTACGAGCAGTACTTC; cdr3_aa: CASSERREGAYEQYF; clone_size: few; v_call: TRBV10-1; j_call: TRBJ2-7; d_call: -
cdr3_nt: TGTGCCAGCAAGCAGGGAAGCCCAGATACGCAGTATTTT; cdr3_aa: CASKQGSPDTQYF; clone_size: -; v_call: TRBV6-4; j_call: TRBJ2-3; d_call: -
cdr3_nt: TGTGCCAGTAGTATCCGGAGGGGCGGCAATCAGCCCCAGCATTTT; cdr3_aa: CASSIRRGGNQPQHF; clone_size: few; v_call: TRBV19; j_call: TRBJ1-5; d_call: -
cdr3_nt: TGTGCCAGCAGCCAAGGGAGAGAGACAGGGGTTGAAACCCTCCACTTT; cdr3_aa: CASSQGRETGVETLHF; clone_size: -; v_call: TRBV3-1/TRBV3-2; j_call: TRBJ1-6; d_call: TRBD1
cdr3_nt: TGTGCCAGCAGCTTAGTCGGCGGGAACACTGAAGCTTTCTTT; cdr3_aa: CASSLVGGNTEAFF; clone_size: once; v_call: TRBV7-2; j_call: TRBJ1-1; d_call: -
cdr3_nt: TGTGCCAGCACAGGGGCCAGGGAGGAGACCCAGTACTTC; cdr3_aa: CASTGAREETQYF; clone_size: -; v_call: TRBV18; j_call: TRBJ2-5; d_call: TRBD1
cdr3_nt: TGTGCCATCAGTGATCCCGGACAGGGGGAAGCTTTCTTT; cdr3_aa: CAISDPGQGEAFF; clone_size: -; v_call: TRBV10-3; j_call: TRBJ1-1; d_call: TRBD1
cdr3_nt: TGTGCCAGCAGTTGGGCCTATAATGAAAAACTGTTTTTT; cdr3_aa: CASSWAYNEKLFF; clone_size: -; v_call: TRBV27; j_call: TRBJ1-4; d_call: -
cdr3_nt: TGCAGTGCTAGGGAGGGGTACGAGCAGTACTTC; cdr3_aa: CSAREGYEQYF; clone_size: few; v_call: TRBV20-1; j_call: TRBJ2-7; d_call: -
cdr3_nt: TGTGCCAGCAGCTTAGAAGGGGGCTATACCTCCTACGAGCAGTACTTC; cdr3_aa: CASSLEGGYTSYEQYF; clone_size: -; v_call: TRBV7-2; j_call: TRBJ2-7; d_call: TRBD1
cdr3_nt: TGCGCCAGCAGCTTGGGGGACTCCCAAGAGACCCAGTACTTC; cdr3_aa: CASSLGDSQETQYF; clone_size: -; v_call: TRBV5-1; j_call: TRBJ2-5; d_call: -
cdr3_nt: TGCGCCAGCAGCCCCGCTCTACAGGGAACTAATGAAAAACTGTTTTTT; cdr3_aa: CASSPALQGTNEKLFF; clone_size: -; v_call: TRBV4-1; j_call: TRBJ1-4; d_call: -
cdr3_nt: TGTGCCAGCAGCGTAGGGCCAGGGGAGCCCCAGCATTTT; cdr3_aa: CASSVGPGEPQHF; clone_size: -; v_call: TRBV9; j_call: TRBJ1-5; d_call: -
cdr3_nt: TGTGCCAGCACTCAGGGGGCGGAAGATACGCAGTATTTT; cdr3_aa: CASTQGAEDTQYF; clone_size: -; v_call: TRBV9; j_call: TRBJ2-3; d_call: TRBD1
cdr3_nt: TGTGCCAGCAGCACAGCGGGTGCGACAGATACGCAGTATTTT; cdr3_aa: CASSTAGATDTQYF; clone_size: -; v_call: TRBV14; j_call: TRBJ2-3; d_call: -
cdr3_nt: TGTGCCAGCAGCTTATTCCCAGGGGAAGGCTATGGCTACACCTTC; cdr3_aa: CASSLFPGEGYGYTF; clone_size: -; v_call: TRBV7-3; j_call: TRBJ1-2; d_call: -
cdr3_nt: TGTGCCAGTAGTATTATGAACTATGAGCAGTTCTTC; cdr3_aa: CASSIMNYEQFF; clone_size: -; v_call: TRBV19; j_call: TRBJ2-1; d_call: -
cdr3_nt: TGTGCCAGCAGTGAAGAGACAGGCGGCTACTATGGCTACACCTTC; cdr3_aa: CASSEETGGYYGYTF; clone_size: -; v_call: TRBV2; j_call: TRBJ1-2; d_call: -
cdr3_nt: TGTGCCAGCTCACCAGGACAGGGGGCGAGGAATGAGCAGTTCTTC; cdr3_aa: CASSPGQGARNEQFF; clone_size: -; v_call: TRBV18; j_call: TRBJ2-1; d_call: TRBD1
cdr3_nt: TGCGCCAGCAGCCATCAGGGGGCAGCTGGAAACACCATATATTTT; cdr3_aa: CASSHQGAAGNTIYF; clone_size: once; v_call: TRBV4-1; j_call: TRBJ1-3; d_call: TRBD1
cdr3_nt: TGTGCCAGCAGCCAAGCAGGGAGGGGCGCAGATACGCAGTATTTT; cdr3_aa: CASSQAGRGADTQYF; clone_size: -; v_call: TRBV3-1/TRBV3-2; j_call: TRBJ2-3; d_call: TRBD2
cdr3_nt: TGTGCCAGCAGCTTAGGACAAGCGAACACTGAAGCTTTCTTT; cdr3_aa: CASSLGQANTEAFF; clone_size: once; v_call: TRBV7-2; j_call: TRBJ1-1; d_call: -
cdr3_nt: TGCAGCGTTGAAGATAACAGAGGGGGCTCTAACTATGGCTACACCTTC; cdr3_aa: CSVEDNRGGSNYGYTF; clone_size: -; v_call: TRBV29-1; j_call: TRBJ1-2; d_call: TRBD1
cdr3_nt: TGTGCCAGCACCAAATCCGTTCTGACAGGGACCCGCGGGGAGCAGTACTTC; cdr3_aa: CASTKSVLTGTRGEQYF; clone_size: -; v_call: TRBV6-4; j_call: TRBJ2-7; d_call: TRBD1